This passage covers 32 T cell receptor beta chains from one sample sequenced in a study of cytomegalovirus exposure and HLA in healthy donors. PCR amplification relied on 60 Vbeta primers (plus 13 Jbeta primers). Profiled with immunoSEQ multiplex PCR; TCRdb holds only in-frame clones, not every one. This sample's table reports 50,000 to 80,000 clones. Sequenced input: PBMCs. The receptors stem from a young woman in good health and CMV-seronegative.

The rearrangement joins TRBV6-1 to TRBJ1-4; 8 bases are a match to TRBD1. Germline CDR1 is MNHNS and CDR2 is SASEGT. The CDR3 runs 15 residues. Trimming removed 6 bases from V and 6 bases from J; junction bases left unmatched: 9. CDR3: CASRGQGGHYEKLFF. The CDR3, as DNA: TGTGCCAGCAGAGGACAGGGTGGCCATTATGAAAAACTGTTTTTT.

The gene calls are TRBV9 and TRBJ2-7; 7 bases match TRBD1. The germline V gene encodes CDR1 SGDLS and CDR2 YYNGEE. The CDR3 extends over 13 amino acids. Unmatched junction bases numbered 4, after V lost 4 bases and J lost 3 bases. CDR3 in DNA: TGTGCCAGCAGCCCCGGACAGGTCTACGAGCAGTACTTC. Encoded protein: CASSPGQVYEQYF. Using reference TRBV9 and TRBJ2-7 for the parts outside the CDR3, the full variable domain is DSGVTQTPKHLITATGQRVTLRCSPRSGDLSVYWYQQSLDQGLQFLIQYYNGEERAKGNILERFSAQQFPDLHSELNLSSLELGDSALYFCASSPGQVYEQYFGPGTRLTVT.

The CDR3: CASSEFVDGYTF. The CDR3 nucleotides are TGTGCCAGCAGTGAGTTCGTAGATGGCTACACCTTC. The chain joins TRBV2 to TRBJ1-2; D remains unclear. The germline V gene encodes CDR1 SNHLY and CDR2 FYNNEI. CDR3 length: 12 amino acids. Trimming cost V 3 bases and J 6 bases, with 8 bases left between them.

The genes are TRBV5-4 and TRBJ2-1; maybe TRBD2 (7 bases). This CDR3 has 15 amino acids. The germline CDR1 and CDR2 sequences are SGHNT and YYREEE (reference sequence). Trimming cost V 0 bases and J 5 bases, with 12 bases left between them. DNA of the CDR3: TGTGCCAGCAGCTTGGGGGCGGGGGCGCACAATGAGCAGTTCTTC. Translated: CASSLGAGAHNEQFF. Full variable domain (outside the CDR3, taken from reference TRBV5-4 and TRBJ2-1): ETGVTQSPTHLIKTRGQQVTLRCSSQSGHNTVSWYQQALGQGPQFIFQYYREEENGRGNFPPRFSGLQFPNYSSELNVNALELDDSALYLCASSLGAGAHNEQFFGPGTRLTVL.

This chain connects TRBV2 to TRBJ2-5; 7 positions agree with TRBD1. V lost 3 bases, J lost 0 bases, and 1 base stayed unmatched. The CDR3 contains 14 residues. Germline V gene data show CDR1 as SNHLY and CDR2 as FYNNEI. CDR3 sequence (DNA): TGTGCCAGCAGTGACAGGGGGTACCAAGAGACCCAGTACTTC. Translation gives CASSDRGYQETQYF.

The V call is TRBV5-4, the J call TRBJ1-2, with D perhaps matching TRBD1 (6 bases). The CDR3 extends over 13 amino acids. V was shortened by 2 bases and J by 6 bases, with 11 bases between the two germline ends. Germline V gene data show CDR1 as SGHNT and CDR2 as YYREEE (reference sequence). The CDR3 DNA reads TGTGCCAGCAGCTTAACAGGGATCGATGGCTACACCTTC. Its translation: CASSLTGIDGYTF. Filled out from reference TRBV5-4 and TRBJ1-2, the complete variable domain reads ETGVTQSPTHLIKTRGQQVTLRCSSQSGHNTVSWYQQALGQGPQFIFQYYREEENGRGNFPPRFSGLQFPNYSSELNVNALELDDSALYLCASSLTGIDGYTFGSGTRLTVV.

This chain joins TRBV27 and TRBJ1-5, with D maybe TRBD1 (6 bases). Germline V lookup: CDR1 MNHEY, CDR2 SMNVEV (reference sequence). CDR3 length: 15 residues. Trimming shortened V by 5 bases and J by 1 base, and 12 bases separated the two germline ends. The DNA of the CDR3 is TGTGCCAGCAGTCAACAGGGACGCAGCAATCAGCCCCAGCATTTT. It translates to CASSQQGRSNQPQHF.

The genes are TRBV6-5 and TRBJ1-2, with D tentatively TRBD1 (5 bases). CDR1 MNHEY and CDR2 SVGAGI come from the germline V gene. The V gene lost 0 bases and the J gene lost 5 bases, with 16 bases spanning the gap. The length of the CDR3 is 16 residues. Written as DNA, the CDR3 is TGTGCCAGCAGTTACTCTTCTGGTAGGGGCGAGTATGGCTACACCTTC. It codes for CASSYSSGRGEYGYTF.

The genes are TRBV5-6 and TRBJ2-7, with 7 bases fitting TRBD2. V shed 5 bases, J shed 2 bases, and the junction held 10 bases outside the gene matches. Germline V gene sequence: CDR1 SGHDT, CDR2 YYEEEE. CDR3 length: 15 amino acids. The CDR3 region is CASRSREDPPYEQYF. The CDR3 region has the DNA TGTGCCAGCAGATCCCGGGAGGACCCCCCCTACGAGCAGTACTTC.

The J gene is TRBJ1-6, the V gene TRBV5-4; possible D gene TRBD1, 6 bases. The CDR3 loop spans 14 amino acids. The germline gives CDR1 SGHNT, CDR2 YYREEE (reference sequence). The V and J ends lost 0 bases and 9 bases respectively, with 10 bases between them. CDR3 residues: CASSLVGASSPLHF. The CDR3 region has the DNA TGTGCCAGCAGCTTGGTGGGGGCAAGTTCACCCCTCCACTTT.

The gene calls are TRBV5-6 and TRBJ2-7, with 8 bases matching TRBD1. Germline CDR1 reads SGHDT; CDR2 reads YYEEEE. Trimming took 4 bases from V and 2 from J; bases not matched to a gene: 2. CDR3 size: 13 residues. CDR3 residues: CASSEDRAYEQYF. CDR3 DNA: TGTGCCAGCAGCGAGGACAGGGCCTACGAGCAGTACTTC.

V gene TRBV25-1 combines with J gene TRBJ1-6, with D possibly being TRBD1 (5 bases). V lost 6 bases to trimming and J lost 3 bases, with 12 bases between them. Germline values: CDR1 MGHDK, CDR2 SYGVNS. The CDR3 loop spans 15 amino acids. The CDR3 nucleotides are TGTGCCAGCAGGAGCAGGGATTTCTATAATTCACCCCTCCACTTT. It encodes CASRSRDFYNSPLHF. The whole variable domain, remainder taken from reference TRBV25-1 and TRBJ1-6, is EADIYQTPRYLVIGTGKKITLECSQTMGHDKMYWYQQDPGMELHLIHYSYGVNSTEKGDLSSESTVSRIRTEHFPLTLESARPSHTSQYLCASRSRDFYNSPLHFGNGTRLTVT.

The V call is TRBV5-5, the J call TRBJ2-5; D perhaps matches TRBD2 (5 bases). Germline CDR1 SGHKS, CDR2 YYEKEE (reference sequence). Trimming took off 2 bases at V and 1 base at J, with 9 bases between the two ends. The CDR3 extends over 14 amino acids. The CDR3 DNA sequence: TGTGCCAGCAGCTTAGGAGGCAGCCAAGAGACCCAGTACTTC. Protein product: CASSLGGSQETQYF.

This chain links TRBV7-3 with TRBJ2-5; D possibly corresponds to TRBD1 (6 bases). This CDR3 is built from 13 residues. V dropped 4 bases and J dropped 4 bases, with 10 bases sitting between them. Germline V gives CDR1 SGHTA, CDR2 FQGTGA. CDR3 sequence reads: CASSSGVRETQYF. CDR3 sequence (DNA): TGTGCCAGCAGCTCAGGGGTGAGAGAGACCCAGTACTTC. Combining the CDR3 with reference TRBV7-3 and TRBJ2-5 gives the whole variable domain GAGVSQTPSNKVTEKGKYVELRCDPISGHTALYWYRQSLGQGPEFLIYFQGTGAADDSGLPNDRFFAVRPEGSVSTLKIQRTERGDSAVYLCASSSGVRETQYFGPGTRLLVL.

The CDR3 protein is CASSDGGTEAFF. DNA for the CDR3: TGTGCCAGCAGTGATGGGGGGACTGAAGCTTTCTTT. The V and J genes are TRBV25-1 and TRBJ1-1; possible D gene TRBD1, 5 bases. Germline CDR1 and CDR2: MGHDK and SYGVNS. Between the trimmed V and J ends, which lost 3 bases and 5 bases, there was a span of 7 bases. CDR3 size: 12 residues.

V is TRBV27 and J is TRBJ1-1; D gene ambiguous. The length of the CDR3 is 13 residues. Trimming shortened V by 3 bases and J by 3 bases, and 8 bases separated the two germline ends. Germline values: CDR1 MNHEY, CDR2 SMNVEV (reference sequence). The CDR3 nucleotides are TGTGCCAGCAGTTTTACACGGGACACTGAAGCTTTCTTT. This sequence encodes CASSFTRDTEAFF.

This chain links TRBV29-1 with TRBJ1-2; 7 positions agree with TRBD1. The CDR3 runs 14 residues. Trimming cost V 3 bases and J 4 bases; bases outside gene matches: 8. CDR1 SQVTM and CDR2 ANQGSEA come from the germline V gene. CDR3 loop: CSVEGDSRTYGYTF. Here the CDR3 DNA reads TGCAGCGTTGAGGGGGACAGTCGGACCTATGGCTACACCTTC.

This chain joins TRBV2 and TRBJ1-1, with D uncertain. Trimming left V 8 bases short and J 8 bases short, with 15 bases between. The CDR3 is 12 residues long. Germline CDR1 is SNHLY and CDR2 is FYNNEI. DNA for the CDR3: TGTGCCAGCGTCGGACGCGGGTTCGAAGCTTTCTTT. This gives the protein CASVGRGFEAFF.

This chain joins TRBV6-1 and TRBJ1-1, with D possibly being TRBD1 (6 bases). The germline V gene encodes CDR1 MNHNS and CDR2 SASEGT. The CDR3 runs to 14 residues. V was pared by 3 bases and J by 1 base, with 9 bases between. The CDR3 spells CASSELTGNTEAFF. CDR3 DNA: TGTGCCAGCAGTGAGTTGACAGGGAACACTGAAGCTTTCTTT.

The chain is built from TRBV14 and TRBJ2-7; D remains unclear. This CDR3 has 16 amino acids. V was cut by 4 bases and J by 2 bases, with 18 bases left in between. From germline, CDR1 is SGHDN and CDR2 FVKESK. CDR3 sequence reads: CASSPSRGAFAYEQYF. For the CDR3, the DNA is TGTGCCAGCAGCCCGTCCCGTGGAGCGTTCGCCTACGAGCAGTACTTC.

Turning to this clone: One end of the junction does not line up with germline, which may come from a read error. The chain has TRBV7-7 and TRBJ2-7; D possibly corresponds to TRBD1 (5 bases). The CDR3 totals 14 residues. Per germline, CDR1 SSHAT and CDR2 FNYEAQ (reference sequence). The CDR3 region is CASSLVWTTYEQYF. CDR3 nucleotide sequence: TGTGCTAGCAGCTTAGTATGGACAACCTACGAGCAGTACTTC.

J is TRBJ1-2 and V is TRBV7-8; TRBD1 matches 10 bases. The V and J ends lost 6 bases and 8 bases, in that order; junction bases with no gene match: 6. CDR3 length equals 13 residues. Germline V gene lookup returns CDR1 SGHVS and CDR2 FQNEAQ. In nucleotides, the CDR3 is TGTGCCAGCAGTTCAGGGACAGGGGTAGGCTACACCTTC. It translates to CASSSGTGVGYTF.

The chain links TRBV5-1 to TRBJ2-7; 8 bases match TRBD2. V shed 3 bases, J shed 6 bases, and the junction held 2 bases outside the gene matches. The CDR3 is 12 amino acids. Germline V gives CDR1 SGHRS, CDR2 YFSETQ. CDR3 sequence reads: CASSSGGLEQYF. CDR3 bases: TGCGCCAGCAGCTCGGGGGGGCTCGAGCAGTACTTC.

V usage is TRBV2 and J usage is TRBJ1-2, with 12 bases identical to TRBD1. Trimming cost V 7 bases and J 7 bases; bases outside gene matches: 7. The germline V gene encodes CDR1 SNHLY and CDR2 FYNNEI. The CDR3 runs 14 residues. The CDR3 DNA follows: TGTGCCAGCATTCCGGGACAGGGGGCTGTTGGCTACACCTTC. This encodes CASIPGQGAVGYTF.

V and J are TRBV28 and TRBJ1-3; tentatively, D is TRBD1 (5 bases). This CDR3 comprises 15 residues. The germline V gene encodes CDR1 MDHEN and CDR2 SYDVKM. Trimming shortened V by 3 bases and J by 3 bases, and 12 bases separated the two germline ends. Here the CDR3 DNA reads TGTGCCAGCAGTTTGGGGGGGAGGAATGGAAACACCATATATTTT. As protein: CASSLGGRNGNTIYF.

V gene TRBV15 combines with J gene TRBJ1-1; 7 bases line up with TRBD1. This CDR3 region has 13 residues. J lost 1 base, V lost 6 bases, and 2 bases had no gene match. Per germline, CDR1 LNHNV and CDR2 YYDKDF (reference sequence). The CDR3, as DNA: TGTGCCACCAGAAACAGGGGGAACACTGAAGCTTTCTTT. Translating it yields CATRNRGNTEAFF.

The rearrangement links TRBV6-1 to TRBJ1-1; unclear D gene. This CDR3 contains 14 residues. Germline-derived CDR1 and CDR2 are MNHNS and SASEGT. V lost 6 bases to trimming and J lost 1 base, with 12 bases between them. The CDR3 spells CASRNEGANTEAFF. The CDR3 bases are TGTGCCAGCAGAAACGAGGGAGCGAACACTGAAGCTTTCTTT.

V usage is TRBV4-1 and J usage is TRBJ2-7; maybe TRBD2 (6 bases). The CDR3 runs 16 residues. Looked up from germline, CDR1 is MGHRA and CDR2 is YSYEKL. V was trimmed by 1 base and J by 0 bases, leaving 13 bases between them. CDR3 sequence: CASSQAPAGSSYEQYF. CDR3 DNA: TGCGCCAGCAGCCAAGCACCGGCGGGGAGCTCCTACGAGCAGTACTTC.

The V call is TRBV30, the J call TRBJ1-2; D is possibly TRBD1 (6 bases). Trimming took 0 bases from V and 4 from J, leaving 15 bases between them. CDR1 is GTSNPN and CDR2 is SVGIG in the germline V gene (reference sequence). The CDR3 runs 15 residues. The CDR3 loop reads CAWSVRETGLYGYTF. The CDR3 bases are TGTGCCTGGAGTGTACGCGAGACAGGACTCTATGGCTACACCTTC.

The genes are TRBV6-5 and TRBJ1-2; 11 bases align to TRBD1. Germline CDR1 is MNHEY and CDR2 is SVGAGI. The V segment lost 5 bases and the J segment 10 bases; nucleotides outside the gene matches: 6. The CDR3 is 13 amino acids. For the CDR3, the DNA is TGTGCCAGCAGTATCGGACAGGGGGCCGCCTACACCTTC. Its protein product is CASSIGQGAAYTF.

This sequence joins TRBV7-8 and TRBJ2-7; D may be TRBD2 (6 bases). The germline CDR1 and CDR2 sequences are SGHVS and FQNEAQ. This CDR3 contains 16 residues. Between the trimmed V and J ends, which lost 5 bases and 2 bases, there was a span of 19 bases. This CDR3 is CASSPREGSGAYEQYF. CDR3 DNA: TGTGCCAGCAGCCCTCGTGAGGGGTCGGGAGCCTACGAGCAGTACTTC.

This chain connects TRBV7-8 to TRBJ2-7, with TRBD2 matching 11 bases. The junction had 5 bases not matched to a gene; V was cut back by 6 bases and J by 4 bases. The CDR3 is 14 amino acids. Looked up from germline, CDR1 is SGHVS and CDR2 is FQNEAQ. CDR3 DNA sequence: TGTGCCAGCAGTCGCGCTAGCGGGGGGTACGAGCAGTACTTC. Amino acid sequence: CASSRASGGYEQYF.